Following are 4 T cell receptor beta chains from one sample sequenced in a study of T cells in women clearing cervical HPV infection. TCRdb's copy holds only in-frame clones and misses some; the assay was immunoSEQ multiplex PCR. The sample table includes over 15,000 clones. The source material was blood buffy coat. Receptor source: a woman between 18 and 75 years old with a cervical HPV16 infection that either progressed to CIN3+ or cleared (not recorded which).

A remark on this clone: The CDR3 end falls 3 residues outside the read, so it is completed with the germline J gene. The genes are TRBV20-1 and TRBJ2-7, with 8 bases aligning to TRBD1. V trimming: 1 base; J trimming: 5 bases; junction bases outside the gene matches: 7. The CDR3 runs to 14 residues. Germline CDR1 and CDR2: DFQATT and SNEGSKA (reference sequence). CDR3: CSARVQPGGDEQYF. CDR3 bases read: TGCAGTGCTAGAGTCCAGCCAGGGGGCGACGAG.

For this clone: The observed sequence ends 3 residues before the CDR3 terminus, with the missing tail filled in from the germline J gene. The chain couples TRBV18 to TRBJ2-7, with TRBD1 matching over 7 bases. Germline CDR1 and CDR2: KGHSH and LQKENI. V was pared by 3 bases and J by 5 bases, with 4 bases of the junction left unmatched. The CDR3 runs 13 residues. Here the CDR3 reads CASSPGTADEQYF. The sequenced part of the CDR3 DNA is TGTGCCAGCTCACCCGGGACAGCCGACGAG.

Notes on this clone: Sequencing ends 3 residues short of the CDR3 end; the germline J gene provides the rest. The rearrangement uses TRBV20-1 and TRBJ2-3; 9 bases are a match to TRBD2. J gave up 2 bases and V 4 bases, and 7 bases lay outside the gene matches. Germline V lookup: CDR1 DFQATT, CDR2 SNEGSKA (reference sequence). This CDR3 has 15 residues. CDR3 region: CSAKPAGGPTDTQYF. The part of the CDR3 DNA that was read is TGCAGTGCTAAACCAGCGGGGGGCCCCACAGATACG.

Remarks on this clone: With the read ending 3 residues before the CDR3 end, the germline J gene is used to fill in that end. The V and J genes are TRBV10-3 and TRBJ2-1; 8 bases match TRBD1. The CDR3 spans 16 residues. In germline, CDR1 is ENHRY, CDR2 SYGVKD. The V and J ends lost 7 bases and 1 base, in that order; junction bases with no gene match: 9. The CDR3 sequence: CAIKGSGQASYNEQFF. CDR3 bases read: TGTGCCATCAAGGGGTCGGGACAGGCTTCCTACAATGAG.